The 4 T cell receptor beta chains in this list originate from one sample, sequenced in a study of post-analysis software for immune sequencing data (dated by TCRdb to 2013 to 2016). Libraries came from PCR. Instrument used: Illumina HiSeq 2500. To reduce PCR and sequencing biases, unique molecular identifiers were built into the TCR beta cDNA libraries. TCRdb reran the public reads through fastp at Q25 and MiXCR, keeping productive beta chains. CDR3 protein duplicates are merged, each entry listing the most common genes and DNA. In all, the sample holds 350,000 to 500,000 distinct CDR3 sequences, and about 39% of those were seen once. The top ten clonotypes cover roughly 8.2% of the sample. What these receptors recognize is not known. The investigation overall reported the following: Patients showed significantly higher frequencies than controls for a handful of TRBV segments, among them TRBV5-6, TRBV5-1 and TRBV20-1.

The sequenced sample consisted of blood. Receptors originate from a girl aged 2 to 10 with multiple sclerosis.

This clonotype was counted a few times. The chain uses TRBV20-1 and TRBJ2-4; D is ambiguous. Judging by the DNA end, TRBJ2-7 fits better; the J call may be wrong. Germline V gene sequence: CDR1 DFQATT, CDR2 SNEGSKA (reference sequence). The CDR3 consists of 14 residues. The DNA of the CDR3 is TGCAGTGCTAGAGATGGGGTTTCAGCACCCGAGCAGTACTTC. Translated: CSARDGVSAPEQYF.

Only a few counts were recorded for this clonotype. This chain's CDR3 is CSARDYSGGNYNEQFF. CDR3 nucleotides: TGCAGTGCTAGAGATTACAGCGGGGGAAACTACAATGAGCAGTTCTTC. The V call is TRBV20-1, the J call TRBJ2-1; 8 bases map to TRBD2. With V trimmed by 0 bases and J by 3 bases, 7 bases remained unmatched. The CDR3 spans 16 residues. Per germline, CDR1 DFQATT and CDR2 SNEGSKA (reference sequence).

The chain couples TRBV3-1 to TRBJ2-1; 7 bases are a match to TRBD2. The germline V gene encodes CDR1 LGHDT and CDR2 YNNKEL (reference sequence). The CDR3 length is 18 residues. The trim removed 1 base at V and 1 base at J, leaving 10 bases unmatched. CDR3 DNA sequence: TGTGCCAGCAGCCAAGTCGCAGGTGGGGAGGGATCCTACAATGAGCAGTTCTTC. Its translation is CASSQVAGGEGSYNEQFF.

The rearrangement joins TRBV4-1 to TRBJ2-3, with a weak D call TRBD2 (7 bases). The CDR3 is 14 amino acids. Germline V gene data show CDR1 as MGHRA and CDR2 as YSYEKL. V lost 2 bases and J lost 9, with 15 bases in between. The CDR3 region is CASSQSGGRGTQYF. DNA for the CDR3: TGCGCCAGCAGCCAATCCGGGGGGCGAGGGACGCAGTATTTT.